A selection of T cell receptor beta chains follows, all from one sample in a study of OX40 agonist ivuxolimab in advanced cancers. Clones were sequenced by immunoSEQ multiplex PCR, and TCRdb holds only the in-frame ones, with some missing. The data hold about 45,000 clones, with around four fifths observed a single time. This specimen consisted of CD4+ or CD8+ T cells sorted from blood, obtained in a trial of the OX40 agonist ivuxolimab. These TCRs come from an adult with an advanced solid tumor such as melanoma, head and neck, liver or kidney cancer. The CDR3 runs from the conserved cysteine through the conserved F or W. A D gene is named only where the DNA matches it firmly. Clone size, where shown, is once, few, many, or a class for clones that have expanded.

len: 14; j_gene: TRBJ2-7; abundance: once; v_gene: TRBV5-4; d_gene: -; CDR3aa: CASSLRGVLHEQYF; CDR3nt: TGTGCCAGCAGCTTGAGGGGGGTCTTACACGAGCAGTACTTC
len: 15; j_gene: TRBJ2-1; abundance: -; v_gene: TRBV7-9; d_gene: TRBD2; CDR3aa: CASRSPAGIYNEQFF; CDR3nt: TGTGCCAGCAGATCCCCAGCGGGGATTTACAATGAGCAGTTCTTC
len: 15; j_gene: TRBJ1-4; abundance: -; v_gene: TRBV7-9; d_gene: -; CDR3aa: CASSHYRGTNEKLFF; CDR3nt: TGTGCCAGCAGCCACTATAGGGGGACGAATGAAAAACTGTTTTTT
len: 13; j_gene: TRBJ2-1; abundance: -; v_gene: TRBV19; d_gene: -; CDR3aa: CASSIGQYNEQFF; CDR3nt: TGTGCCAGTAGTATAGGACAGTACAATGAGCAGTTCTTC
len: 15; j_gene: TRBJ2-6; abundance: -; v_gene: TRBV5-5; d_gene: -; CDR3aa: CASSLGSSGANVLTF; CDR3nt: TGTGCCAGCAGCTTGGGAAGCTCTGGGGCCAACGTCCTGACTTTC
len: 12; j_gene: TRBJ2-1; abundance: -; v_gene: TRBV5-1; d_gene: TRBD1; CDR3aa: CASSSQGDEQFF; CDR3nt: TGTGCCAGCAGCTCTCAGGGGGATGAGCAGTTCTTC
len: 15; j_gene: TRBJ2-3; abundance: -; v_gene: TRBV6-1; d_gene: TRBD1; CDR3aa: CASSPGQGPSFRQYF; CDR3nt: TGTGCCAGCAGTCCCGGACAGGGCCCAAGTTTCCGGCAGTATTTT
len: 15; j_gene: TRBJ2-3; abundance: -; v_gene: TRBV7-6; d_gene: -; CDR3aa: CASSLDTGGTDTQYF; CDR3nt: TGTGCCAGCAGCTTAGATACCGGAGGCACAGATACGCAGTATTTT
len: 14; j_gene: TRBJ1-5; abundance: -; v_gene: TRBV28; d_gene: -; CDR3aa: CASSLGWTNQPQHF; CDR3nt: TGTGCCAGCAGCCTGGGGTGGACAAATCAGCCCCAGCATTTT
len: 15; j_gene: TRBJ1-1; abundance: -; v_gene: TRBV27; d_gene: -; CDR3aa: CASSLSGAMETEAFF; CDR3nt: TGTGCCAGCAGTTTATCCGGGGCTATGGAGACTGAAGCTTTCTTT
len: 13; j_gene: TRBJ2-3; abundance: -; v_gene: TRBV5-4; d_gene: -; CDR3aa: CASSFGGADTQYF; CDR3nt: TGTGCCAGCAGCTTCGGGGGTGCAGATACGCAGTATTTT
len: 13; j_gene: TRBJ2-1; abundance: -; v_gene: TRBV7-7; d_gene: -; CDR3aa: CASSLRRYNEQFF; CDR3nt: TGTGCCAGCAGCTTGAGGCGGTACAATGAGCAGTTCTTC
len: 13; j_gene: TRBJ2-7; abundance: -; v_gene: TRBV27; d_gene: -; CDR3aa: CASSTKDRYEQYF; CDR3nt: TGTGCCAGCAGTACAAAGGACCGGTACGAGCAGTACTTC
len: 13; j_gene: TRBJ1-6; abundance: -; v_gene: TRBV19; d_gene: -; CDR3aa: CASSMGVESPLHF; CDR3nt: TGTGCCAGTAGTATGGGGGTAGAATCACCCCTCCACTTT
len: 14; j_gene: TRBJ2-7; abundance: -; v_gene: TRBV13; d_gene: -; CDR3aa: CASSYLTGSGEQYF; CDR3nt: TGTGCCAGCAGCTACTTGACAGGATCTGGCGAGCAGTACTTC
len: 12; j_gene: TRBJ1-1; abundance: once; v_gene: TRBV19; d_gene: -; CDR3aa: CASSGGDTEAFF; CDR3nt: TGTGCCAGTAGTGGAGGGGACACTGAAGCTTTCTTT
len: 16; j_gene: TRBJ2-7; abundance: -; v_gene: TRBV27; d_gene: TRBD2; CDR3aa: CASSPRGLAGVYEQYF; CDR3nt: TGTGCCAGCAGTCCGCGGGGACTAGCGGGAGTATACGAGCAGTACTTC
len: 15; j_gene: TRBJ2-3; abundance: -; v_gene: TRBV19; d_gene: -; CDR3aa: CASSTGTHITDTQYF; CDR3nt: TGTGCCAGTAGTACCGGGACACACATCACAGATACGCAGTATTTT
len: 19; j_gene: TRBJ2-1; abundance: -; v_gene: TRBV30; d_gene: TRBD2; CDR3aa: CAWSPYSGGSPSPYNEQFF; CDR3nt: TGTGCCTGGAGTCCCTATAGCGGGGGGTCACCAAGCCCCTACAATGAGCAGTTCTTC
len: 12; j_gene: TRBJ2-7; abundance: -; v_gene: TRBV7-6; d_gene: -; CDR3aa: CASSPGEGVQYF; CDR3nt: TGTGCCAGCAGCCCAGGGGAAGGCGTGCAGTACTTC
len: 16; j_gene: TRBJ1-5; abundance: -; v_gene: TRBV5-6; d_gene: -; CDR3aa: CASSLAGGGQGQPQHF; CDR3nt: TGTGCCAGCAGCTTGGCCGGGGGGGGCCAAGGGCAGCCCCAGCATTTT
len: 16; j_gene: TRBJ1-4; abundance: -; v_gene: TRBV28; d_gene: TRBD1; CDR3aa: CASSSLTGVGNEKLFF; CDR3nt: TGTGCCAGCAGTTCCCTCACAGGGGTGGGTAATGAAAAACTGTTTTTT
len: 11; j_gene: TRBJ1-2; abundance: -; v_gene: TRBV7-6; d_gene: -; CDR3aa: CATTQDYGYTF; CDR3nt: TGTGCCACCACGCAGGATTATGGCTACACCTTC
len: 14; j_gene: TRBJ2-3; abundance: few; v_gene: TRBV6-5; d_gene: -; CDR3aa: CASSYARSTDTQYF; CDR3nt: TGTGCCAGCAGTTACGCTCGGAGCACAGATACGCAGTATTTT
len: 14; j_gene: TRBJ2-7; abundance: -; v_gene: TRBV5-8; d_gene: -; CDR3aa: CASSLEGADYEQYF; CDR3nt: TGTGCCAGCAGCTTGGAGGGCGCCGACTACGAGCAGTACTTC
len: 11; j_gene: TRBJ2-1; abundance: -; v_gene: TRBV5-5; d_gene: -; CDR3aa: CASSYNNEQFF; CDR3nt: TGTGCCAGCAGCTACAACAATGAGCAGTTCTTC
len: 16; j_gene: TRBJ2-2; abundance: once; v_gene: TRBV7-6; d_gene: -; CDR3aa: CASSALTGVGTGELFF; CDR3nt: TGTGCCAGCAGCGCCCTAACAGGCGTCGGCACCGGGGAGCTGTTTTTT
len: 14; j_gene: TRBJ1-4; abundance: -; v_gene: TRBV11-2; d_gene: -; CDR3aa: CASSLRAGWEKLFF; CDR3nt: TGTGCCAGCAGCTTAAGGGCAGGCTGGGAAAAACTGTTTTTT
len: 17; j_gene: TRBJ2-1; abundance: -; v_gene: TRBV2; d_gene: -; CDR3aa: CASRYRIGEDLDNEQFF; CDR3nt: TGTGCCAGCAGGTATCGCATCGGGGAGGATCTGGACAATGAGCAGTTCTTC
len: 15; j_gene: TRBJ1-2; abundance: -; v_gene: TRBV6-5; d_gene: -; CDR3aa: CASRTGIGPNYGYTF; CDR3nt: TGTGCCAGCAGGACGGGAATCGGGCCTAACTATGGCTACACCTTC
len: 14; j_gene: TRBJ2-3; abundance: -; v_gene: TRBV4-1; d_gene: -; CDR3aa: CASSRQASTDTQYF; CDR3nt: TGCGCCAGCAGCCGACAGGCTAGCACAGATACGCAGTATTTT
len: 14; j_gene: TRBJ1-1; abundance: once; v_gene: TRBV10-1; d_gene: -; CDR3aa: CASSDKRRFTEAFF; CDR3nt: TGCGCCAGCAGTGATAAACGGAGGTTCACTGAAGCTTTCTTT
len: 15; j_gene: TRBJ2-4; abundance: -; v_gene: TRBV10-3; d_gene: TRBD1; CDR3aa: CAISERTGGENIQYF; CDR3nt: TGTGCCATCAGTGAGCGGACAGGGGGAGAAAACATTCAGTACTTC
len: 13; j_gene: TRBJ1-1; abundance: -; v_gene: TRBV10-3; d_gene: -; CDR3aa: CAISEVGDGEAFF; CDR3nt: TGTGCCATCAGTGAGGTCGGGGACGGTGAAGCTTTCTTT
len: 15; j_gene: TRBJ1-1; abundance: few; v_gene: TRBV15; d_gene: -; CDR3aa: CATSRDRATNTEAFF; CDR3nt: TGTGCCACCAGCAGAGACCGGGCTACGAACACTGAAGCTTTCTTT
len: 13; j_gene: TRBJ2-7; abundance: -; v_gene: TRBV9; d_gene: -; CDR3aa: CASSGSVRNEQYF; CDR3nt: TGTGCCAGCAGCGGGTCCGTACGGAACGAGCAGTACTTC